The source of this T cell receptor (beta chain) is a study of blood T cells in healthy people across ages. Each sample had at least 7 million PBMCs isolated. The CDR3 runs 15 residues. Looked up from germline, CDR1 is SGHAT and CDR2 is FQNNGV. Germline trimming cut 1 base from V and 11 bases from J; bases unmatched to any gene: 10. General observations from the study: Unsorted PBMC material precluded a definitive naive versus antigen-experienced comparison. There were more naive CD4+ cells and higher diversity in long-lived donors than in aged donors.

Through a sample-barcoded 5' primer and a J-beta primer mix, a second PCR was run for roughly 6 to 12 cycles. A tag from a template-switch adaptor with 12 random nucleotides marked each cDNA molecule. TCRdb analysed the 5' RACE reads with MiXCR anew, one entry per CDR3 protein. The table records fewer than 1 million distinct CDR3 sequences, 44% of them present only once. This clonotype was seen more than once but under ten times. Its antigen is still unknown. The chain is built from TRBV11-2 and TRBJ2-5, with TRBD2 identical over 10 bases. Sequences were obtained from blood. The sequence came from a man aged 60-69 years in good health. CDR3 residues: CASSLAAGGLREQYF. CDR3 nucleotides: TGTGCCAGCAGCTTAGCAGCGGGGGGGCTTCGGGAGCAGTACTTC.